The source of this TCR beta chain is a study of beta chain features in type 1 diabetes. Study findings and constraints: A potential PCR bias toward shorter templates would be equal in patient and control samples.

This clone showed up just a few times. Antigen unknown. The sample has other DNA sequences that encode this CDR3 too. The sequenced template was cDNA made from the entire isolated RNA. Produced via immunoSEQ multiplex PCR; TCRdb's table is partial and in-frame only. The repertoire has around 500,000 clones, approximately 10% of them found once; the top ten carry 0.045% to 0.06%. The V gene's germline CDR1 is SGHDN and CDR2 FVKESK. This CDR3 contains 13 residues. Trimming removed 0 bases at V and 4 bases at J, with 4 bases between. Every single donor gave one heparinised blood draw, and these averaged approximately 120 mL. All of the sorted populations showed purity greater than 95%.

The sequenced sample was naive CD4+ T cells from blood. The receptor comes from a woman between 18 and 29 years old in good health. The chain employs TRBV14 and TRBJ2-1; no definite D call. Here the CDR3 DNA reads TGTGCCAGCAGCCAAGATCTGTACAATGAGCAGTTCTTC. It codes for CASSQDLYNEQFF.